Listed below are T cell receptor beta chains from one sample, sequenced in a study of long-term antiretroviral therapy in people with HIV. Method: immunoSEQ multiplex PCR; TCRdb's copy keeps in-frame clones and lacks some. This table holds 42,000 or so clones, roughly 85% found once. The material was unsorted PBMCs, obtained 3.1 years after starting antiretroviral therapy. These receptors came from a woman between 45 and 60 years old with HIV. Each CDR3 is given with its conserved first and last residue. Fields, in order: J gene, V gene, D gene, CDR3 length, clone size, CDR3 protein, CDR3 DNA. A D gene is named only where the DNA matches it firmly. Clone size is stated in some rows and not others, as once, few, many or a class when expanded.

TRBJ2-1,TRBV7-3,-,15,-,CASSLILSPRVGQFF,TGTGCCAGCAGCTTAATTCTCTCCCCGAGGGTAGGGCAGTTCTTC
TRBJ1-1,TRBV14,-,13,-,CASSQDGNTEAFF,TGTGCCAGCAGCCAAGATGGGAACACTGAAGCTTTCTTT
TRBJ1-2,TRBV19,-,15,once,CASSISGAAWNGYTF,TGTGCCAGTAGTATCTCGGGGGCAGCGTGGAATGGCTACACCTTC
TRBJ2-2,TRBV9,TRBD1,18,-,CASSVGPGGPANTGELFF,TGTGCCAGCAGCGTAGGTCCAGGGGGACCGGCGAACACCGGGGAGCTGTTTTTT
TRBJ2-1,TRBV21-1,-,18,-,CASSKLLAGTGTYNEQFF,TGTGCCAGCAGCAAACTTCTAGCCGGGACAGGGACCTACAATGAGCAGTTCTTC
TRBJ2-7,TRBV27,TRBD2,16,-,CASSLTSGESSYEQYF,TGTGCCAGCAGTTTAACTAGCGGGGAAAGCTCCTACGAGCAGTACTTC
TRBJ1-1,TRBV7-2,-,16,-,CASNRRRVPLNTEAFF,TGTGCCAGCAACCGAAGGCGGGTTCCCCTGAACACTGAAGCTTTCTTT
TRBJ2-5,TRBV4-1,TRBD1,16,once,CASSQRGQGARETQYF,TGCGCCAGCAGCCAACGCGGACAGGGGGCGAGAGAGACCCAGTACTTC
TRBJ1-1,TRBV5-1,-,14,-,CASSLVWLNTEAFF,TGCGCCAGCAGCTTGGTTTGGTTGAACACTGAAGCTTTCTTT
TRBJ2-3,TRBV9,TRBD2,15,-,CASSVVSGGVDTQYF,TGTGCCAGCAGCGTGGTTAGCGGGGGAGTAGATACGCAGTATTTT
TRBJ2-5,TRBV5-1,-,14,once,CASSAFLFGETQYF,TGCGCCAGCAGTGCTTTTCTGTTTGGGGAGACCCAGTACTTC
TRBJ1-5,TRBV4-1,-,17,-,CASSQFFREGFYQPQHF,TGCGCCAGCAGCCAATTCTTCAGGGAGGGTTTTTATCAGCCCCAGCATTTT
TRBJ1-1,TRBV11-3,-,13,few,CASSFVPDTEAFF,TGTGCCAGCAGCTTCGTACCGGACACTGAAGCTTTCTTT
TRBJ1-6,TRBV18,TRBD1,18,-,CASSPIHRGLTYNSPLHF,TGTGCCAGCTCACCGATCCACAGGGGGCTCACCTATAATTCACCCCTCCACTTT
TRBJ1-5,TRBV2,-,14,-,CASSAGTDGQPQHF,TGTGCCAGCAGCGCCGGGACCGACGGTCAGCCCCAGCATTTT
TRBJ2-5,TRBV7-8,-,15,-,CASSLVPGTEETQYF,TGTGCCAGCAGCTTAGTGCCCGGGACTGAAGAGACCCAGTACTTC
TRBJ2-7,TRBV11-2,-,15,-,CASSPPVGGKYEQYF,TGTGCCAGCAGCCCTCCAGTGGGGGGAAAGTACGAGCAGTACTTC
TRBJ2-5,TRBV18,-,20,-,CASSSPSDLWGLVRWETQYF,TGTGCCAGCTCATCGCCCTCTGACCTTTGGGGGCTAGTACGTTGGGAGACCCAGTACTTC
TRBJ1-3,TRBV9,-,13,-,CASSETGGNTIYF,TGTGCCAGCAGCGAGACAGGTGGAAACACCATATATTTT
TRBJ2-3,TRBV2,TRBD2,18,-,CASSESGRTSGFTDTQYF,TGTGCCAGCAGTGAATCGGGGCGGACTAGCGGCTTCACAGATACGCAGTATTTT
TRBJ2-5,TRBV29-1,TRBD1,12,-,CSVRDSQETQYF,TGCAGCGTCCGGGACAGCCAAGAGACCCAGTACTTC
TRBJ2-1,TRBV7-2,TRBD2,13,-,CASSLTSSREQFF,TGTGCCAGCAGCCTGACTAGCTCCCGTGAGCAGTTCTTC
TRBJ1-4,TRBV4-2,-,15,-,CASSQNSQTNEKLFF,TGTGCCAGCAGCCAAAATAGCCAGACAAATGAAAAACTGTTTTTT
TRBJ1-1,TRBV7-8,-,12,-,CASSLGRTEAFF,TGTGCCAGCAGCTTAGGGCGCACTGAAGCTTTCTTT
TRBJ2-2,TRBV7-7,TRBD1,15,-,CASSGTGGGTGELFF,TGTGCTAGCAGCGGGACAGGGGGCGGCACCGGGGAGCTGTTTTTT
TRBJ1-2,TRBV2,TRBD1,16,-,CASSVTTGAANYGYTF,TGTGCCAGCAGCGTGACGACAGGGGCAGCTAACTATGGCTACACCTTC
TRBJ2-1,TRBV30,-,10,-,CAWAGNEQFF,TGTGCCTGGGCTGGCAATGAGCAGTTCTTC
TRBJ1-2,TRBV6-6,-,15,-,CASSYLEGPNYGYTF,TGTGCCAGCAGTTATCTCGAGGGGCCGAACTATGGCTACACCTTC
TRBJ1-2,TRBV7-9,-,14,-,CASSLGGGLSGYTF,TGTGCCAGCAGCTTAGGAGGGGGGCTGAGTGGCTACACCTTC
TRBJ2-3,TRBV7-9,-,16,once,CASSLAVGGLTDTQYF,TGTGCCAGCAGCTTAGCGGTGGGGGGACTCACAGATACGCAGTATTTT
TRBJ2-7,TRBV9,-,13,-,CASSPLTGYEQYF,TGTGCCAGCAGCCCATTGACAGGCTACGAGCAGTACTTC
TRBJ2-1,TRBV9,-,14,-,CASSEGVGDNEQFF,TGTGCCAGCAGCGAGGGAGTCGGGGACAATGAGCAGTTCTTC
TRBJ2-1,TRBV11-2,-,15,-,CASSLDNSAYNEQFF,TGTGCCAGCAGCTTAGATAACAGCGCCTACAATGAGCAGTTCTTC
TRBJ1-1,TRBV19,TRBD1,14,-,CASSTGQGRTEAFF,TGTGCCAGTAGTACTGGACAGGGAAGGACTGAAGCTTTCTTT
TRBJ1-1,TRBV6-1,-,13,-,CASTETGQTEAFF,TGTGCCAGCACGGAGACAGGTCAAACTGAAGCTTTCTTT
TRBJ2-5,TRBV6-1,TRBD1,12,-,CASSGQGETQYF,TGTGCCAGCAGTGGACAGGGAGAGACCCAGTACTTC
TRBJ2-7,TRBV9,-,14,-,CASSAGDPPYEQYF,TGTGCCAGCAGCGCAGGGGACCCTCCCTACGAGCAGTACTTC
TRBJ2-3,TRBV10-1,TRBD1,15,-,CASSARDRGRDTQYF,TGCGCCAGCAGTGCCCGGGACAGGGGGCGAGATACGCAGTATTTT
TRBJ1-1,TRBV7-8,-,17,-,CASSFPYRAGQNTEAFF,TGTGCCAGCAGCTTCCCATACAGGGCAGGGCAGAACACTGAAGCTTTCTTT
TRBJ1-3,TRBV19,TRBD1,14,-,CASADRAAGNTIYF,TGTGCCAGTGCTGACAGGGCGGCTGGAAACACCATATATTTT
TRBJ1-2,TRBV7-9,TRBD1,14,-,CASSQTGANYGYTF,TGTGCCAGCAGCCAGACAGGGGCTAACTATGGCTACACCTTC
TRBJ1-1,TRBV4-2,-,16,-,CASSPQVGWGNTEAFF,TGTGCCAGCAGCCCTCAGGTAGGGTGGGGGAACACTGAAGCTTTCTTT
TRBJ1-2,TRBV7-9,TRBD1,15,-,CASSYRQGFSYGYTF,TGTGCCAGCAGCTATAGACAGGGATTTTCGTACGGCTACACCTTC
TRBJ2-3,TRBV9,TRBD2,17,-,CASSVGASGGMTDTQYF,TGTGCCAGCAGCGTAGGGGCTAGCGGGGGGATGACAGATACGCAGTATTTT
TRBJ2-5,TRBV7-6,TRBD2,15,-,CASSSGGASQETQYF,TGTGCCAGCAGCTCGGGGGGGGCCTCACAAGAGACCCAGTACTTC
TRBJ2-2,TRBV29-1,TRBD1,15,-,CSVGSGTGRTGELFF,TGCAGCGTCGGATCCGGGACAGGTCGAACCGGGGAGCTGTTTTTT
TRBJ2-1,TRBV13,-,15,-,CASSPGPSSYNEQFF,TGTGCCAGCAGCCCTGGACCCAGCTCCTACAATGAGCAGTTCTTC
TRBJ1-2,TRBV2,-,10,-,CASSELAQSF,TGTGCCAGCAGTGAACTAGCACAATCCTTC
TRBJ1-2,TRBV27,-,15,-,CASSLSPGTHYGYTF,TGTGCCAGCAGTTTATCACCAGGGACACACTATGGCTACACCTTC
TRBJ1-2,TRBV27,-,13,-,CASSQGLDYGYTF,TGTGCCAGCAGTCAGGGGCTTGACTATGGCTACACCTTC
TRBJ2-1,TRBV7-9,TRBD1,15,-,CASSATGVSYNEQFF,TGTGCCAGCAGCGCTACAGGGGTCTCCTACAATGAGCAGTTCTTC
TRBJ2-4,TRBV7-9,TRBD2,15,-,CASSLGGEGSGIQYF,TGTGCCAGCAGCTTAGGAGGGGAGGGGAGCGGCATTCAGTACTTC
TRBJ2-7,TRBV6-6,TRBD1,14,-,CASSFSGTAYEQYF,TGTGCCAGCAGTTTCTCCGGGACAGCCTACGAGCAGTACTTC
TRBJ1-6,TRBV7-2,TRBD1,17,-,CASSTNPPGTANSPLHF,TGTGCCAGCAGCACGAACCCTCCCGGGACAGCCAATTCACCCCTCCACTTT
TRBJ1-1,TRBV10-3,-,16,-,CAISEPGRNMNTEAFF,TGTGCCATCAGTGAACCAGGACGGAATATGAACACTGAAGCTTTCTTT
TRBJ1-1,TRBV30,-,14,-,CASVPGDMNTEAFF,TGTGCCTCGGTACCAGGGGATATGAACACTGAAGCTTTCTTT
TRBJ2-7,TRBV19,-,13,-,CASSIPGAYEQYF,TGTGCCAGTAGTATCCCAGGGGCCTACGAGCAGTACTTC
TRBJ2-1,TRBV29-1,-,14,-,CSVDPGKGYNEQFF,TGCAGCGTTGATCCGGGCAAGGGGTACAATGAGCAGTTCTTC
TRBJ2-2,TRBV7-9,-,16,-,CASSLVAGSNTGELFF,TGTGCCAGCAGCTTAGTGGCAGGGTCGAACACCGGGGAGCTGTTTTTT